This entry is about one TCR beta chain. The antigen is unknown. Germline CDR1 MNHGY, CDR2 SVAAGI. CDR3 length: 15 amino acids. The ends lost 5 bases at V and 5 bases at J; junction bases unmatched: 10. The data are from a study of beta chain features in type 1 diabetes. Study-level results: Moderately but significantly shorter TCRB CDR3s were found in Type 1 diabetes patients in all four CD4+ subsets.

Sequencing targeted expressed TCRB transcripts, as all isolated RNA had been reverse transcribed. TCRdb keeps only in-frame clones here, not all; method: immunoSEQ multiplex PCR. The profile shows around 110,000 clones, roughly 15% of them singletons. The V gene is TRBV6-9, the J gene TRBJ2-7; 9 bases line up with TRBD1. The sequence derives from a man under 40 with type 1 diabetes. The sample consisted of central memory CD4+ T cells from blood. The CDR3 coding sequence is TGTGCCAGCAGTAGGCGAGACAGGGGGTTCGACGAGCAGTACTTC. This translates into CASSRRDRGFDEQYF.